A selection of T cell receptor beta chains follows, all from one sample in a study of beta chain features in type 1 diabetes. Assay: immunoSEQ multiplex PCR; the TCRdb copy retains only in-frame clones and omits some. The table includes 200,000 to 300,000 clones, approximately 11% detected once. Input material: naive CD4+ T cells from blood. All receptors come from a man under 40 with type 1 diabetes. Both conserved end residues are part of each CDR3. The D gene is left open where the match is weak. Size is omitted from some rows. Given values are once, few, many or a class for expanded clones.

J | D | V | size | CDR3 | DNA
TRBJ1-2 | TRBD1 | TRBV30 | - | CAWSPDGTGGYTF | TGTGCCTGGAGTCCAGACGGGACAGGGGGCTACACCTTC
TRBJ2-2 | - | TRBV2 | - | CASSVLGGTGELFF | TGTGCCAGCAGTGTTTTAGGAGGCACCGGGGAGCTGTTTTTT
TRBJ1-2 | - | TRBV7-2 | once | CASSLGSYGYTF | TGTGCCAGCAGCTTAGGCAGCTATGGCTACACCTTC
TRBJ2-1 | - | TRBV11-2 | few | CASSPPWSSYNEQFF | TGTGCCAGCAGCCCCCCTTGGAGCTCCTACAATGAGCAGTTCTTC
TRBJ2-7 | - | TRBV19 | - | CASSMAGRTTYEQYF | TGTGCCAGTAGTATGGCCGGACGGACTACCTACGAGCAGTACTTC
TRBJ2-5 | - | TRBV19 | few | CASSMGQGETQYF | TGTGCCAGTAGTATGGGGCAAGGAGAGACCCAGTACTTC
TRBJ2-2 | TRBD1 | TRBV2 | few | CASSEAGQVDGELFF | TGTGCCAGCAGTGAAGCCGGACAGGTGGACGGGGAGCTGTTTTTT
TRBJ1-5 | - | TRBV10-2 | - | CASMGQFNQPQHF | TGCGCCAGCATGGGGCAGTTTAATCAGCCCCAGCATTTT
TRBJ2-2 | TRBD1 | TRBV19 | - | CASNSNRGSGELFF | TGTGCCAGTAATTCGAACAGGGGATCCGGGGAGCTGTTTTTT
TRBJ1-6 | TRBD1 | TRBV7-9 | - | CASSLPSGQGNSPLHF | TGTGCCAGCAGCTTACCCTCGGGACAGGGGAATTCACCCCTCCACTTT
TRBJ2-4 | TRBD1 | TRBV2 | - | CASSEGQGIQNIQYF | TGTGCCAGCAGTGAAGGACAGGGGATCCAAAACATTCAGTACTTC
TRBJ1-6 | TRBD1 | TRBV6-5 | - | CASSLGQGESPLHF | TGTGCCAGCAGTTTGGGACAGGGGGAATCACCCCTCCACTTT
TRBJ2-3 | TRBD2 | TRBV6-6 | few | CASSYPERGDTDTQYF | TGTGCCAGCAGTTACCCAGAGCGGGGGGACACAGATACGCAGTATTTT
TRBJ2-5 | TRBD2 | TRBV9 | - | CASSQLADQETQYF | TGTGCCAGCAGCCAACTAGCGGACCAAGAGACCCAGTACTTC
TRBJ2-3 | - | TRBV9 | - | CASSVAGASDTQYF | TGTGCCAGCAGCGTGGCGGGGGCGTCAGATACGCAGTATTTT
TRBJ2-7 | TRBD1 | TRBV7-2 | few | CASRQTGAADEQYF | TGTGCCAGCAGACAGACAGGGGCCGCAGACGAGCAGTACTTC
TRBJ2-2 | - | TRBV5-1 | few | CASSTGWDTGELFF | TGCGCCAGCAGCACAGGGTGGGACACCGGGGAGCTGTTTTTT
TRBJ2-7 | TRBD1 | TRBV7-9 | few | CASSSTGGPPLLYEQYF | TGTGCCAGCAGCTCAACAGGGGGACCACCTCTACTTTACGAGCAGTACTTC
TRBJ1-5 | - | TRBV2 | few | CASSERAGAGQPQHF | TGTGCCAGCAGTGAAAGGGCGGGGGCTGGGCAGCCCCAGCATTTT
TRBJ2-1 | - | TRBV21-1 | few | CASRHRLAGPYNEQFF | TGTGCCAGCAGACATAGACTAGCCGGCCCCTACAATGAGCAGTTCTTC
TRBJ1-5 | - | TRBV28 | - | CASSLAQTDQPQHF | TGTGCCAGCAGTTTGGCGCAGACTGATCAGCCCCAGCATTTT
TRBJ2-6 | - | TRBV6-5 | - | CASSYESSGANVLTF | TGTGCCAGCAGTTACGAGAGCTCTGGGGCCAACGTCCTGACTTTC
TRBJ1-5 | - | TRBV5-4 | - | CASSQEGSRSNQPQHF | TGTGCCAGCAGCCAAGAGGGCAGTCGGAGCAATCAGCCCCAGCATTTT
TRBJ1-6 | TRBD1 | TRBV6-5 | few | CASSGTGWDSPLHF | TGTGCCAGCAGTGGGACAGGGTGGGATTCACCCCTCCACTTT
TRBJ2-3 | TRBD2 | TRBV4-3 | few | CASSHGPRLGLAGEQYF | TGCGCCAGCAGCCACGGACCCAGGCTCGGACTAGCGGGCGAGCAGTATTTT
TRBJ1-1 | - | TRBV5-1 | few | CASSTGTGRAEAFF | TGCGCCAGCTCCACAGGGACCGGGCGGGCTGAAGCTTTCTTT
TRBJ2-3 | TRBD2 | TRBV5-1 | few | CASSSGLAGGRPTDTQYF | TGCGCCAGCAGCTCAGGACTAGCGGGGGGCCGGCCCACAGATACGCAGTATTTT
TRBJ2-1 | - | TRBV5-1 | few | CASSTQGGDEQFF | TGCGCCAGCAGCACACAAGGAGGCGATGAGCAGTTCTTC
TRBJ2-7 | - | TRBV7-2 | - | CASSPTAFALSEQYF | TGTGCCAGCAGCCCAACAGCCTTTGCCCTGTCCGAGCAGTACTTC
TRBJ2-7 | TRBD2 | TRBV7-9 | few | CASSPLAGGTYEQYF | TGTGCCAGCAGCCCTCTTGCGGGGGGTACCTACGAGCAGTACTTC
TRBJ1-1 | - | TRBV18 | few | CASSPGREDAFF | TGTGCCAGCTCACCCGGGAGGGAGGATGCTTTCTTT
TRBJ2-3 | - | TRBV29-1 | few | CSVDSGGGLADTQYF | TGCAGCGTTGATTCCGGCGGGGGCCTCGCAGATACGCAGTATTTT
TRBJ1-1 | - | TRBV19 | - | CASQGGGVKAFF | TGTGCCAGCCAGGGCGGCGGCGTTAAAGCTTTCTTT
TRBJ1-6 | - | TRBV7-3 | few | CASSPNSGFNSPLHF | TGTGCCAGCAGCCCCAACAGTGGGTTTAATTCACCCCTCCACTTT
TRBJ2-7 | - | TRBV7-2 | - | CASSWAEGGYEQYF | TGTGCCAGCAGCTGGGCTGAAGGCGGGTACGAGCAGTACTTC
TRBJ2-2 | - | TRBV5-1 | - | CASSPSLAVNTGELFF | TGCGCCAGCAGCCCTTCTCTGGCGGTGAACACCGGGGAGCTGTTTTTT
TRBJ2-5 | TRBD2 | TRBV5-6 | few | CASSLGGGAETQYF | TGTGCCAGCAGCTTAGGCGGGGGGGCTGAGACCCAGTACTTC
TRBJ2-3 | - | TRBV7-9 | - | CASSLFSSDTQYF | TGTGCCAGCAGCTTATTCAGTTCAGATACGCAGTATTTT
TRBJ2-7 | TRBD1 | TRBV5-1 | - | CASMPGQDSIEQYF | TGCGCCAGCATGCCGGGACAGGACTCCATCGAGCAGTACTTC
TRBJ2-3 | TRBD1 | TRBV11-3 | - | CASSSGQGHDTQYF | TGTGCCAGCAGCTCAGGACAGGGGCACGATACGCAGTATTTT
TRBJ1-1 | - | TRBV7-2 | - | CASSLAWGGFTEAFF | TGTGCCAGCAGCTTAGCCTGGGGAGGTTTCACTGAAGCTTTCTTT
TRBJ1-3 | - | TRBV7-8 | - | CASSPTGGLGNTIYF | TGTGCCAGCAGCCCCACCGGGGGTTTGGGAAACACCATATATTTT